This T cell receptor (beta chain) originates from a study of T cells in Graves' hyperthyroidism and ophthalmopathy. Germline CDR1 is SGHTA and CDR2 is FQGTGA. This CDR3 is 13 amino acids long. This clonotype was recorded only once. Compared with germline, one end of the junction differs, possibly owing to a read error. TCR beta CDR3 region amplification was performed from RNA transcripts. When the TCR CDR3 underwent first-round RT-PCR, the HTBI primer set was used. TCRdb reprocessed the multiplex PCR reads via MiXCR and lists one record per CDR3 protein. The table shows some 510,000 distinct CDR3 sequences, with around 46% occurring only once.

Sequencing input: peripheral blood or thyroid tissue (not recorded which). This clonotype was obtained from a woman aged 18-30 years with Graves' hyperthyroidism. The chain has TRBV7-3 and TRBJ1-1; D might be TRBD1 (5 bases). In DNA, the CDR3 is TGTGCCAGCAGCCTAGGGGTAAACAGTGAAGCTTTCTTT. This encodes CASSLGVNSEAFF.